These 10 T cell receptor beta chains originate from one sample sequenced in a study of human T cells and chemical hapten exposure. The sample's time point: patch test 1, 2 weeks after DPC sensitization. The treatment: therapeutic diphenylcyclopropenone sensitization with weekly scalp DPC. One entry per CDR3 protein, called by TCRdb with MiXCR from the RACE reads. The data hold 74,000 or so distinct CDR3 sequences, with about 9.3% observed a single time. The sample consisted of whole blood, taken in connection with sensitization to the hapten diphenylcyclopropenone (DPC). The receptors here all came from a woman between 45 and 65 years old with alopecia areata. Some clones in this sample may be carry-over from other donors' samples.

This clonotype has only one observation. A much larger clone is a single base away; this may be a read error. The chain employs TRBV18 and TRBJ1-6; D perhaps matches TRBD1 (6 bases). CDR3 size: 15 residues. Germline V gene sequence: CDR1 KGHSH, CDR2 LQKENI. In DNA, the CDR3 is TGTGCCAGCTCACCGCCCGGGACACAGAATTCACCCCTCTACTTT. This sequence encodes CASSPPGTQNSPLYF.

The V and J genes are TRBV2 and TRBJ2-1, with 11 bases lining up with TRBD2. CDR1 is SNHLY, CDR2 FYNNEI, per germline. The V and J ends lost 6 bases and 6 bases, in that order; junction bases with no gene match: 4. The CDR3 is made up of 14 amino acids. In DNA, the CDR3 is TGTGCCAGCAGCACTAGCGGGAGTGTCAATGAGCAGTTCTTC. Translated, it gives CASSTSGSVNEQFF.

This chain's CDR3 is CASSAGEQGPQHF. As DNA, the CDR3 is TGTGCCAGCAGCGCGGGAGAGCAGGGGCCCCAGCATTTT. The chain recombines TRBV25-1 with TRBJ1-5; possibly TRBD1 for D (5 bases). This CDR3 region has 13 residues. The V gene lost 6 bases and the J gene lost 9 bases, with 15 bases spanning the gap. Germline V gene lookup returns CDR1 MGHDK and CDR2 SYGVNS.

The genes are TRBV7-8 and TRBJ1-6; D remains ambiguous. The CDR3 covers 13 residues. CDR1 is SGHVS and CDR2 is FQNEAQ in the germline V gene. V lost 5 bases and J 7 bases, leaving 9 bases between the germline ends. The CDR3 nucleotides read TGTGCCAGCAGCCTTGGTCAGAATTCACCCCTCCACTTT. It codes for CASSLGQNSPLHF.

This clonotype was counted a few times. The chain is built from TRBV5-1 and TRBJ2-5; no clear D. The germline V and J ends were trimmed by 4 bases and 5 bases, with 24 bases remaining between them. Per germline, CDR1 SGHRS and CDR2 YFSETQ. The CDR3 is made up of 17 amino acids. CDR3 sequence: CASSPSSGSKIGETQYF. The DNA for the CDR3 is TGCGCCAGCAGCCCCTCTTCCGGGTCCAAAATAGGGGAGACCCAGTACTTC.

The sample holds a few counts of this clonotype. The chain is built from TRBV7-3 and TRBJ1-6; D remains ambiguous. The CDR3 runs to 14 residues. Trimming took off 0 bases at V and 7 bases at J, with 7 bases between the two ends. CDR1 and CDR2 from the germline V gene are SGHTA and FQGTGA. The CDR3 region is CASSLTWRNSPLHF. The CDR3 region has the DNA TGTGCCAGCAGCTTAACGTGGCGGAATTCACCCCTCCACTTT.

The J gene is TRBJ2-7, the V gene TRBV18, with TRBD1 as a possible D gene (6 bases). The V gene lost 3 bases and the J gene lost 5 bases, with 8 bases spanning the gap. Germline V gene lookup returns CDR1 KGHSH and CDR2 LQKENI. The CDR3 totals 12 residues. The CDR3 bases are TGTGCCAGCTCACCGAAGGGGGACGAGCAGTACTTC. This sequence encodes CASSPKGDEQYF.

This clonotype was seen at least ten times. The V call is TRBV20-1, the J call TRBJ1-5, with 7 bases fitting TRBD1. Germline CDR1 DFQATT, CDR2 SNEGSKA (reference sequence). After removal of 4 bases from V and 5 bases from J, the junction contained 8 bases not matched to a gene. This CDR3 region has 14 residues. CDR3 bases: TGCAGTGCTATGGGCCGGGACAGCTATCAGCCCCAGCATTTT. It translates to CSAMGRDSYQPQHF.

The table lists this clonotype with a few counts. The chain is built from TRBV18 and TRBJ2-7; D unclear. Germline lookup yields CDR1 KGHSH and CDR2 LQKENI. The V and J ends lost 6 bases and 0 bases respectively, with 6 bases between them. CDR3 length equals 12 residues. Here the CDR3 DNA reads TGTGCCAGCTCGACGAACTCCTACGAGCAGTACTTC. This gives the protein CASSTNSYEQYF.

This clonotype was observed a handful of times. CDR3 loop: CASSVATGETGTDTQYF. CDR3 nucleotides: TGTGCCAGCAGCGTAGCTACGGGGGAGACGGGCACAGATACGCAGTATTTT. The chain couples TRBV9 to TRBJ2-3, with D possibly TRBD2 on 6 matching bases. Germline loops: CDR1 SGDLS, CDR2 YYNGEE. Deletions cut 0 bases from V and 1 base from J, with 15 bases between. The CDR3 runs to 17 residues.